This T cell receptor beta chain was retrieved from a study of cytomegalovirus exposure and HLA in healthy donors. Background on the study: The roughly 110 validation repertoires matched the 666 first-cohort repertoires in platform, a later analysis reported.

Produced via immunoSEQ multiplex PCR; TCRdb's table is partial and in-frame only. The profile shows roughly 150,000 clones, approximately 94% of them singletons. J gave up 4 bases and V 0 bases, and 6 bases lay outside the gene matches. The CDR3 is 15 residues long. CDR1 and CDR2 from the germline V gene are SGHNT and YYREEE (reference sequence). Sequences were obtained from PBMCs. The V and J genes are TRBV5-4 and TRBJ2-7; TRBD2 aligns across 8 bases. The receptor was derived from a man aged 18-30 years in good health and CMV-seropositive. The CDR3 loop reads CASSLEGGRQYEQYF. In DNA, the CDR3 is TGTGCCAGCAGCTTGGAAGGCGGGAGGCAGTACGAGCAGTACTTC.